The T cell receptor beta chain under discussion was sequenced for a study of Graves' ophthalmopathy and Graves' hyperthyroidism. Moderate-to-severe activity, CAS ≥3, NOSPECS ≥4 and duration under 3 months were recorded for donors with ophthalmopathy. For repertoire sequencing, the TCR beta CDR3 regions were amplified from RNA transcripts. HTBI-primed first-round RT-PCR preceded second-round multiplex PCR. TCRdb called the multiplex PCR reads again in MiXCR, with one record for every CDR3 protein. The sample comprises more than 550,000 distinct CDR3 sequences, 35% to 50% of which are singletons, and around 3.3% rests with the top ten. Per germline, CDR1 SGHTA and CDR2 FQGNSA. Trimming pared 5 bases from V and 2 bases from J, leaving 12 bases between. The CDR3 covers 14 residues. Ten or more counts support this clonotype.

The genes are TRBV7-2 and TRBJ1-2; D remains ambiguous. Sequencing input: peripheral blood. The receptor was isolated from an adult man with Graves' ophthalmopathy. CDR3 region: CASSLNAPNYGYTF. In DNA form, the CDR3 reads TGTGCCAGCAGCCTCAACGCACCCAACTATGGCTACACCTTC.